The 22 T cell receptor beta chains listed next were all sequenced from one sample in a study of T cell responses to AZD1222 COVID-19 vaccine (dated by TCRdb to the early 2020s). Libraries were built with the immunoSEQ multiplex PCR assay. The clones in this table, taken by TCRdb from immuneACCESS, are in-frame only. Not every clone is retained; where verified, under half of the shortfall comes from an unresolved V gene, and the cause of the rest is unknown. The sample contains approximately 100,000 clones, roughly 91% of them found a single time. Together, the top ten hold around 3.5% of the sample. Reading the label with the study, this specimen's time point is: baseline before first vaccination. The sample here was peripheral blood, taken on day 0 of AZD1222 vaccination. The receptors were gathered from an adult in good health.

The chain recombines TRBV12-5 with TRBJ1-5, with 7 bases that match TRBD1. This CDR3 contains 18 residues. Germline-derived CDR1 and CDR2 are LGHNT and FRNRAP. The J segment lost 2 bases and the V segment lost 4 bases, leaving 14 bases of the junction unmatched. CDR3 nucleotide sequence: TGTGCTAGTGGTTGGAGCGCGCAGGGGGATGGGGGCAATCAGCCCCAGCATTTT. Protein sequence: CASGWSAQGDGGNQPQHF.

The chain links TRBV4-1 to TRBJ1-6, with 8 bases fitting TRBD1. CDR1 and CDR2 (germline): MGHRA, YSYEKL. Trimming cost V 4 bases and J 2 bases; bases outside gene matches: 1. The CDR3 contains 15 residues. The CDR3 bases are TGCGCCAGCAGCCCGGGACAGGCCTATAATTCACCCCTCCACTTT. This translates into CASSPGQAYNSPLHF.

J is TRBJ2-7 and V is TRBV7-2; D is unclear. Trimming took 0 bases from V and 3 from J, leaving 12 bases between them. Germline CDR1 and CDR2: SGHTA and FQGNSA. This CDR3 has 15 residues. The CDR3 DNA reads TGTGCCAGCAGCTTAGCGCTCGGACGCATCTACGAGCAGTACTTC. Protein product: CASSLALGRIYEQYF.

The chain links TRBV29-1 to TRBJ2-1, with D possibly TRBD2 on 6 matching bases. The germline V and J ends were trimmed by 7 bases and 0 bases, with 10 bases remaining between them. The CDR3 consists of 13 residues. Germline CDR1 SQVTM, CDR2 ANQGSEA. CDR3 residues: CSGSTSSYNEQFF. CDR3 DNA sequence: TGCAGCGGATCGACTAGCTCCTACAATGAGCAGTTCTTC.

This chain links TRBV23-1 with TRBJ2-3; no reliable D call. TRBV23-1 is known as an ORF, though its function is uncertain. Trimming cost V 0 bases and J 4 bases, with 23 bases left between them. The CDR3 spans 19 residues. The CDR3 DNA follows: TGCGCCAGCAGTCAATCGGTCCCCAGCGTGGCGTTCCCCGCAGATACGCAGTATTTT. Protein product: CASSQSVPSVAFPADTQYF.

The chain joins TRBV27 to TRBJ1-1, with D perhaps matching TRBD1 (5 bases). Germline CDR1 MNHEY, CDR2 SMNVEV (reference sequence). V was clipped by 5 bases and J by 5 bases, with 12 bases between them. This CDR3 contains 13 residues. This chain's CDR3 is CASSPGGGTEAFF. In DNA form, the CDR3 reads TGTGCCAGCAGTCCCGGGGGGGGGACTGAAGCTTTCTTT.

The rearrangement links TRBV5-8 to TRBJ2-7; a weak D match, TRBD2 (5 bases). Trimming took 4 bases from V and 1 from J, leaving 12 bases between them. The CDR3 has 14 residues. CDR1 SGHTS and CDR2 YDEGEE come from the germline V gene. The CDR3 region is CASSKWTGSYEQYF. DNA of the CDR3: TGTGCCAGCAGCAAATGGACTGGATCCTACGAGCAGTACTTC.

This chain connects TRBV24-1 to TRBJ1-2; D remains ambiguous. Trimming took off 5 bases at V and 4 bases at J, with 10 bases between the two ends. The CDR3 is made up of 13 amino acids. Germline V gives CDR1 KGHDR, CDR2 SFDVKD. The CDR3 bases are TGTGCCACCAGTGCCGGAGAAACCTATGGCTACACCTTC. Translated: CATSAGETYGYTF.

The V and J genes are TRBV19 and TRBJ2-3; no clear D gene. Trimming took off 3 bases at V and 0 bases at J, with 13 bases between the two ends. The CDR3 runs 16 residues. CDR1 LNHDA and CDR2 SQIVND come from the germline V gene (reference sequence). CDR3 sequence: CASSIRAAGSTDTQYF. The CDR3 nucleotides read TGTGCCAGTAGTATCCGGGCGGCAGGTAGCACAGATACGCAGTATTTT.

The chain employs TRBV2 and TRBJ2-3; 11 nucleotides agree with TRBD2. Germline CDR1 is SNHLY and CDR2 is FYNNEI. The CDR3 covers 16 residues. V dropped 4 bases and J dropped 10; count of bases not matched to a gene: 13. CDR3 nucleotides: TGTGCCAGCAGTGCGGTGGTTAGCGGGGGGGCCTTGGCGCAGTATTTT. The encoded protein is CASSAVVSGGALAQYF.

In this sample, this clone turned up a few times. J is TRBJ1-2 and V is TRBV6-2 or TRBV6-3; D unclear. The V end was cut by 0 bases, the J end by 6 bases, with 8 bases between. Germline-derived CDR1 and CDR2 are MNHEY and SVGEGT. This CDR3 is 13 amino acids long. The DNA of the CDR3 is TGTGCCAGCAGTTACTCGGCAGTAGATGGCTACACCTTC. It translates to CASSYSAVDGYTF.

The rearrangement joins TRBV11-2 to TRBJ2-4; possible D gene TRBD1, 7 bases. Trimming left V 5 bases short and J 0 bases short, with 14 bases between. The CDR3 loop spans 16 amino acids. From germline, CDR1 is SGHAT and CDR2 FQNNGV. The CDR3 protein is CASSVPGGIAKNIQYF. CDR3 nucleotides: TGTGCCAGCAGCGTCCCAGGGGGGATAGCCAAAAACATTCAGTACTTC.

The chain recombines TRBV30 with TRBJ1-1; D ambiguous. The CDR3 has 13 residues. The V end lost 2 bases, the J end lost 0 bases, and 7 bases lay between the germline ends. Germline lookup yields CDR1 GTSNPN and CDR2 SVGIG (reference sequence). This CDR3 is CAWSRTVNTEAFF. The CDR3 DNA reads TGTGCCTGGAGTCGGACGGTGAACACTGAAGCTTTCTTT.

The V and J genes are TRBV10-2 and TRBJ2-1; 9 positions agree with TRBD2. The V gene end was trimmed by 8 bases and the J gene end by 7 bases; junction bases not matched to a gene: 12. The CDR3 length is 15 residues. In germline, CDR1 is WSHSY, CDR2 SAAADI. CDR3 nucleotide sequence: TGCGCCAGCCTTACATTGGGACTAGCTAAAAATGAGCAGTTCTTC. It yields the protein CASLTLGLAKNEQFF.

This clone was seen only once. The rearrangement links TRBV5-6 to TRBJ1-4; D not resolved. This CDR3 has 12 amino acids. Trimming left V 4 bases short and J 7 bases short, with 8 bases between. Germline loops: CDR1 SGHDT, CDR2 YYEEEE. The CDR3 DNA sequence: TGTGCCAGCAGCGCAGATAGTGAAAAACTGTTTTTT. Its translation is CASSADSEKLFF.

This chain joins TRBV18 and TRBJ2-3; D perhaps matches TRBD1 (5 bases). Germline V gene sequence: CDR1 KGHSH, CDR2 LQKENI. CDR3 length equals 14 residues. The ends were cut back, 4 bases at V and 2 bases at J, with 10 bases in the middle. In nucleotides, the CDR3 is TGTGCCAGCTCACAGCAGACAGACACAGATACGCAGTATTTT. This gives the protein CASSQQTDTDTQYF.

This clone was counted a few times. V usage is TRBV2 and J usage is TRBJ1-6, with 10 bases fitting TRBD1. The CDR3 has 17 residues. The V gene's germline CDR1 is SNHLY and CDR2 FYNNEI. Losses at the gene ends were 7 bases for V and 1 base for J; bases not matched to a gene: 7. CDR3 in amino acids: CASTGQGSRSYNSPLHF. The CDR3 region has the DNA TGTGCCAGCACGGGACAGGGGAGTCGGTCCTATAATTCACCCCTCCACTTT.

The genes are TRBV28 and TRBJ1-3; 7 bases are a match to TRBD1. The length of the CDR3 is 16 residues. V was clipped by 6 bases and J by 0 bases; unmatched bases: 8. Per the germline V gene, CDR1 is MDHEN and CDR2 is SYDVKM. CDR3 DNA sequence: TGTGCCAGCAGAAAACAGGGGTACTACTCTGGAAACACCATATATTTT. It codes for CASRKQGYYSGNTIYF.

The V and J genes are TRBV3-1 (or the pseudogene TRBV3-2) and TRBJ2-1; no clear D gene. The V end lost 1 base, the J end lost 0 bases, and 10 bases lay between the germline ends. Germline CDR1 is LGHDT and CDR2 is YNNKEL (reference sequence). The CDR3 consists of 16 residues. This CDR3 reads CASSQAGKVSYNEQFF. The CDR3 nucleotides read TGTGCCAGCAGCCAAGCCGGTAAAGTCTCCTACAATGAGCAGTTCTTC.

The chain joins TRBV9 to TRBJ1-5, with D possibly matching TRBD1 (6 bases). This CDR3 has 13 residues. V dropped 0 bases and J dropped 6 bases, with 7 bases sitting between them. CDR1 is SGDLS, CDR2 YYNGEE, per germline. CDR3 loop: CASSVGGRQPQHF. The CDR3 nucleotides read TGTGCCAGCAGCGTAGGGGGGCGTCAGCCCCAGCATTTT.

This chain joins TRBV3-1 (or the pseudogene TRBV3-2) and TRBJ2-1, with 11 bases lining up with TRBD2. The CDR3 totals 17 residues. Germline CDR1 LGHDT, CDR2 YNNKEL (reference sequence). V was pared by 1 base and J by 4 bases, with 6 bases of the junction left unmatched. The CDR3 DNA follows: TGTGCCAGCAGCCAAGCTCTAGCGGGGGGCTCTTACAATGAGCAGTTCTTC. This codes for CASSQALAGGSYNEQFF.

Here the CDR3 DNA reads TGTGCCAGCAGCCAAGCCAGTCAGCCCCAGCATTTT. Translation: CASSQASQPQHF. The chain couples TRBV7-2 to TRBJ1-5; no clear D gene. Germline assignment: CDR1 SGHTA and CDR2 FQGNSA. The V gene lost 5 bases and the J gene lost 6 bases, with 8 bases spanning the gap. The CDR3 consists of 12 residues. The full variable domain, rest sourced from reference TRBV7-2 and TRBJ1-5, is GAGVSQSPSNKVTEKGKDVELRCDPISGHTALYWYRQSLGQGLEFLIYFQGNSAPDKSGLPSDRFSAERTGGSVSTLTIQRTQQEDSAVYLCASSQASQPQHFGDGTRLSIL.